The entry below gives a single TCR beta chain sequence along with its context. This same CDR3 is encoded by further DNA sequences in the sample. These data originate in a study of shared clonotypes between healthy human individuals. Clones were read by immunoSEQ multiplex PCR, and TCRdb kept only the in-frame ones, dropping some. The repertoire consists of hundreds of thousands of clones, with around 80% occurring once and the leading ten covering 9.5% to 15%. CDR1 and CDR2 (germline): SEHNR, FQNEAQ (reference sequence). The ends were cut back, 0 bases at V and 5 bases at J, with 13 bases in the middle. The CDR3 sequence is 15 residues long.

This sequence joins TRBV7-9 and TRBJ2-5; tentatively, D is TRBD2 (6 bases). The clonotype comes from a woman between 40 and 55 years old in good health. Some clones in this sample may be carry-over from other donors' samples. The sample was PBMCs. Here the CDR3 reads CASSLALGSGETQYF. As DNA, the CDR3 is TGTGCCAGCAGCTTAGCTCTCGGGAGCGGGGAGACCCAGTACTTC.